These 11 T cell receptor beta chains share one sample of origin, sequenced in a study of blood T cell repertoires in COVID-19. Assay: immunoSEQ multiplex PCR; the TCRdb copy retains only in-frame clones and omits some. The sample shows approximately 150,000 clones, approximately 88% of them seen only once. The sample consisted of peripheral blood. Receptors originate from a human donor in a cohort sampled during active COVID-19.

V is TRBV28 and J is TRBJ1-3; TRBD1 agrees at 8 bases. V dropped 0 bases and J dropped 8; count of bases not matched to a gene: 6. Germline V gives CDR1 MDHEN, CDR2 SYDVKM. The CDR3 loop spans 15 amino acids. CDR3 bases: TGTGCCAGCAGTTTATGGACGGGACAGGTGGACACCATATATTTT. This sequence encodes CASSLWTGQVDTIYF. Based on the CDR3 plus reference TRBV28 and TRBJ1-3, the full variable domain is DVKVTQSSRYLVKRTGEKVFLECVQDMDHENMFWYRQDPGLGLRLIYFSYDVKMKEKGDIPEGYSVSREKKERFSLILESASTNQTSMYLCASSLWTGQVDTIYFGEGSWLTVV.

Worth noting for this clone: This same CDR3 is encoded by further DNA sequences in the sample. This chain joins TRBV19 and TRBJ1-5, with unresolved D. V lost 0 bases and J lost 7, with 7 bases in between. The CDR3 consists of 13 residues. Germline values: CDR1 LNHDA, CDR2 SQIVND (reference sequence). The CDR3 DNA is TGTGCCAGTAGTATAGACCCGGGACAGCCCCAGCATTTT. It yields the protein CASSIDPGQPQHF.

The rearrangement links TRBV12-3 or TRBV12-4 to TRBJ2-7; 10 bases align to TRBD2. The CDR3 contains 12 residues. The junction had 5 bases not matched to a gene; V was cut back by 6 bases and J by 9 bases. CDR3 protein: CASRSPSGRQYF. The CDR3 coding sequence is TGTGCCAGCAGGAGTCCTAGCGGGAGGCAGTACTTC.

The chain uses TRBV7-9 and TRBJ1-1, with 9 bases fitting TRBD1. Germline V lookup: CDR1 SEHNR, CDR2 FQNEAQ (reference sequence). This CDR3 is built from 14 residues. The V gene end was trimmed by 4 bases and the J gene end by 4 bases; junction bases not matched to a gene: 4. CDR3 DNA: TGTGCCAGCAGCTCGGGACAGGGCTTCACTGAAGCTTTCTTT. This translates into CASSSGQGFTEAFF.

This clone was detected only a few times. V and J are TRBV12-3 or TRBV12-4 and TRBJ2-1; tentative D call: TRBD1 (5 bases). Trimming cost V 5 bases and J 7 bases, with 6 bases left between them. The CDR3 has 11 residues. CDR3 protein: CASSRQNEQFF. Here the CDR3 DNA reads TGTGCCAGCAGTAGACAGAATGAGCAGTTCTTC.

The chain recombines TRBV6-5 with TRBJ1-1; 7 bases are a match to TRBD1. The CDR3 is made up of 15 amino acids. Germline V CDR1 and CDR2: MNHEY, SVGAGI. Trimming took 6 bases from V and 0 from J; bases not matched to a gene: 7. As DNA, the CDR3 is TGTGCCAGCAGAGGATCCGGGACAGTGAACACTGAAGCTTTCTTT. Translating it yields CASRGSGTVNTEAFF.

The CDR3 loop reads CASSPGTGPNNEQFF. CDR3 in DNA: TGTGCCAGCAGCCCGGGGACAGGACCAAACAATGAGCAGTTCTTC. V usage is TRBV7-8 and J usage is TRBJ2-1, with 8 bases identical to TRBD1. The CDR3 covers 15 residues. J was trimmed by 5 bases and V by 5 bases; bases with no gene match: 8. In germline, CDR1 is SGHVS, CDR2 FQNEAQ.

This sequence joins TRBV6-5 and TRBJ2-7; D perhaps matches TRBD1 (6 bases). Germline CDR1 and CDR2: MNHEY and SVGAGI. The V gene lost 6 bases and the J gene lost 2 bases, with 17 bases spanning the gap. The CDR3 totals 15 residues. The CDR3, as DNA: TGTGCCAGCAGCCGCAGCAGGACAGCAACCTACGAGCAGTACTTC. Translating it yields CASSRSRTATYEQYF.

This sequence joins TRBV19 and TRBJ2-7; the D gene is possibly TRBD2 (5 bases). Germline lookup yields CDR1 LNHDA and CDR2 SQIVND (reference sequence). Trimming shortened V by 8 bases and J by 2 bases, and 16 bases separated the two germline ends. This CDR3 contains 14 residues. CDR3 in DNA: TGTGCCAGTGCGAGCGGACGGGGAACCTACGAGCAGTACTTC. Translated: CASASGRGTYEQYF. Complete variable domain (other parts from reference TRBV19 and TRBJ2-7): DGGITQSPKYLFRKEGQNVTLSCEQNLNHDAMYWYRQDPGQGLRLIYYSQIVNDFQKGDIAEGYSVSREKKESFPLTVTSAQKNPTAFYLCASASGRGTYEQYFGPGTRLTVT.

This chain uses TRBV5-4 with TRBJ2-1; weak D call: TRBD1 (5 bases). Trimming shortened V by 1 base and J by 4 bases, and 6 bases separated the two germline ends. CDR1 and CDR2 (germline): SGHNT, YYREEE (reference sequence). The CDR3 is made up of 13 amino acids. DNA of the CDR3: TGTGCCAGCAGCTTGAGGGGTTACAATGAGCAGTTCTTC. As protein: CASSLRGYNEQFF.

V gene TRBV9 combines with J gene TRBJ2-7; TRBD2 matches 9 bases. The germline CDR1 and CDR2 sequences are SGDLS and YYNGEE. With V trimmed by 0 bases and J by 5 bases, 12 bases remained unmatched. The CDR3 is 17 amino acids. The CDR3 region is CASSVDPAGGNLDEQYF. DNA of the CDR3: TGTGCCAGCAGCGTAGACCCCGCGGGGGGGAATCTGGACGAGCAGTACTTC.